This T cell receptor beta chain was identified in a study of blood T cell repertoires in COVID-19. On the study more broadly: Specimens from acute and convalescent COVID-19 originated in the United States, Italy and Spain. PBMCs, B-cell-depleted T cells, or T cells provided the cDNA or gDNA that made up the material.

In the original processing: How many nucleated cells were present was estimated from reference gene primer amplification. Using immunoSEQ multiplex PCR, the repertoire was profiled, and TCRdb retains in-frame clones only, with some absent. The V and J calls and clone size were taken over from that table, and D and trimming were inferred from the DNA. The profile shows 200,000 to 300,000 clones, 70% to 90% of them singletons. CDR3 length: 13 residues. Germline CDR1 reads SGHTA; CDR2 reads FQGNSA. V dropped 3 bases and J dropped 5 bases, with 7 bases sitting between them. The clonotype comes from a woman aged 45-60 years with acute or convalescent COVID-19. The rearrangement uses TRBV7-2 and TRBJ2-2, with D possibly TRBD2 on 5 matching bases. The sample taken for sequencing was peripheral blood. The CDR3 nucleotides are TGTGCCAGCAGCTTCTGGGAGACCGGGGAGCTGTTTTTT. It codes for CASSFWETGELFF.